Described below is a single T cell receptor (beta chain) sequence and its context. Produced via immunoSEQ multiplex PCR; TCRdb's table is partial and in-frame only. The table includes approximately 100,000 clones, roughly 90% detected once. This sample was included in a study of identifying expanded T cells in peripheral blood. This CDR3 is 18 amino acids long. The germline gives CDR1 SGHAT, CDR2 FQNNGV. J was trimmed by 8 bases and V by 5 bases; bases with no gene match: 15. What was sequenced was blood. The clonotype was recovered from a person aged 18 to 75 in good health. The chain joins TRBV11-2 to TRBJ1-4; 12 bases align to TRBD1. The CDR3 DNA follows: TGTGCCAGCAGCCTCCGACGTCCCGGGACAGGGGGCAACGAAAAACTGTTTTTT. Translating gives CASSLRRPGTGGNEKLFF.